The 2 T cell receptor beta chains reported below all come from one sample, sequenced in a study of early T cells in non-severe SARS-CoV-2 infection (dated by TCRdb to about 2021). Library preparation used 5' RACE. The instrument given in TCRdb is NextSeq 500. TCRdb reran the public reads through fastp at Q25 and MiXCR, keeping productive beta chains. Each record represents a unique CDR3 protein, reported with the most common genes and DNA among its rows. This sample is represented by 60,000 to 75,000 distinct CDR3 sequences; roughly 12% of them were singletons. Jointly, the top ten make up about 1.3% of the sample. The sequencing here drew on whole blood, taken at baseline. The receptors originated from an adult who was a healthcare worker with PCR-confirmed SARS-CoV-2 infection or an uninfected control (not recorded which).

This clonotype was observed a few times. This chain links TRBV7-9 with TRBJ2-7; 10 bases are a match to TRBD1. The CDR3 is 15 amino acids. Looked up from germline, CDR1 is SEHNR and CDR2 is FQNEAQ (reference sequence). Trimming removed 2 bases from V and 5 bases from J; junction bases left unmatched: 6. The CDR3 sequence is CASSLMSDRGHEQYF. CDR3 nucleotides: TGTGCCAGCAGCTTAATGAGCGACAGGGGGCACGAGCAGTACTTC.

This clonotype was counted between two and nine times. This chain connects TRBV10-2 to TRBJ1-6; TRBD1 is a possible D gene (5 bases). V was shortened by 4 bases and J by 10 bases, with 14 bases between the two germline ends. CDR1 and CDR2 (germline): WSHSY, SAAADI. This CDR3 spans 14 amino acids. The DNA of the CDR3 is TGCGCCAGCAGTGGGGGGGGAACGGGATCACCCCTCCACTTT. This sequence encodes CASSGGGTGSPLHF.